The 31 T cell receptor beta chains listed next were all sequenced from one sample in a study of blood T cells in healthy people across ages. Then a second PCR, running about 6 to 12 cycles, was carried out with a sample-barcoded 5' primer and a J-beta primer mix. TCRdb reanalysed the 5' RACE reads using MiXCR and keeps one entry per CDR3 protein. The data hold 550,000 to 600,000 distinct CDR3 sequences, with around half observed a single time. The sample was blood. Source of these receptors: a man at least 80 years old in good health.

A single count supports this clonotype. This sequence joins TRBV20-1 and TRBJ1-2; D gene ambiguous. The V end was cut by 3 bases, the J end by 7 bases, with 9 bases between. Germline V gives CDR1 DFQATT, CDR2 SNEGSKA (reference sequence). This CDR3 has 11 amino acids. CDR3 coding DNA: TGCAGTGCTAGCGAGGGCTCTGGCTACACCTTC. Its translation: CSASEGSGYTF.

This clonotype was recorded a few times. A clone one base away is much larger, so this may be a read error. The CDR3 nucleotides are TGTGCCAGCAGTGACAATGAGCAGTTCTTC. This sequence encodes CASSDNEQFF. The chain employs TRBV6-2 or TRBV6-3 and TRBJ2-1; D is ambiguous. V was trimmed by 5 bases and J by 5 bases, leaving 1 base between them. Per the germline V gene, CDR1 is MNHEY and CDR2 is SVGEGT. There are 10 residues in the CDR3.

The chain couples TRBV12-3 or TRBV12-4 to TRBJ2-3; the match to TRBD1 covers 8 bases. V gave up 5 bases and J gave up 5 bases; unmatched junction bases: 9. This CDR3 comprises 15 residues. In nucleotides, the CDR3 is TGTGCCAGCAGTCCGGCGCAGGGGGCGAAAGATACGCAGTATTTT. Its protein product is CASSPAQGAKDTQYF.

The chain recombines TRBV24-1 with TRBJ2-3, with 7 nucleotides matching TRBD2. J gave up 6 bases and V 5 bases, and 13 bases lay outside the gene matches. The CDR3 covers 16 residues. Germline V gene data show CDR1 as KGHDR and CDR2 as SFDVKD. CDR3 coding DNA: TGTGCCACCAGTGGGCCGAGTGGCGGGAGAACCGATACGCAGTATTTT. Its translation: CATSGPSGGRTDTQYF.

This clonotype was counted once. This sequence joins TRBV24-1 and TRBJ2-7, with TRBD1 matching over 10 bases. This CDR3 region has 19 residues. Losses at the gene ends were 4 bases for V and 0 bases for J; bases not matched to a gene: 14. Looked up from germline, CDR1 is KGHDR and CDR2 is SFDVKD. CDR3 nucleotides: TGTGCCACCAGTGAAACCGGGACAGGGGCTTGGGTGAGCTCCTACGAGCAGTACTTC. Protein: CATSETGTGAWVSSYEQYF.

V gene TRBV6-1 combines with J gene TRBJ2-2; 16 bases align to TRBD2. The CDR3 totals 18 residues. Trimming at V came to 6 bases and at J to 5 bases, leaving 9 bases not matched to a gene. In germline, CDR1 is MNHNS, CDR2 SASEGT. The CDR3 sequence is CASRRGTSGRGGTGELFF. DNA of the CDR3: TGTGCCAGCAGACGAGGGACTAGCGGGAGGGGAGGAACCGGGGAGCTGTTTTTT.

This rearrangement joins TRBV20-1 to TRBJ1-1; D remains ambiguous. The V end was cut by 7 bases, the J end by 8 bases, with 14 bases between. Germline V gene lookup returns CDR1 DFQATT and CDR2 SNEGSKA (reference sequence). The CDR3 is 11 amino acids. The CDR3, as DNA: TGCAGTGTAATAAGGAGGTTGGAAGCTTTCTTT. It encodes CSVIRRLEAFF.

J is TRBJ1-1 and V is TRBV6-2 or TRBV6-3; no clear D gene. This CDR3 has 13 amino acids. Trimming stripped 6 bases from V and 4 bases from J, with 12 bases between. Germline CDR1 reads MNHEY; CDR2 reads SVGEGT. CDR3 nucleotides: TGTGCCAGCAGGGGAATCGCGGTCACTGAAGCTTTCTTT. Translated: CASRGIAVTEAFF.

J is TRBJ2-1 and V is TRBV6-6, with 10 bases identical to TRBD2. The CDR3 sequence is 17 residues long. Trimming at V came to 4 bases and at J to 13 bases, leaving 19 bases not matched to a gene. Per the germline V gene, CDR1 is MNHNY and CDR2 is SVGAGI (reference sequence). Here the CDR3 reads CASSSPMTSGHQEAQFF. The CDR3 DNA is TGTGCCAGCAGTTCACCCATGACTAGCGGGCATCAAGAGGCCCAGTTCTTC.

The chain uses TRBV5-1 and TRBJ2-3; the D gene is possibly TRBD2 (5 bases). CDR1 is SGHRS and CDR2 is YFSETQ in the germline V gene. V was clipped by 4 bases and J by 5 bases, with 17 bases between them. The CDR3 runs to 15 residues. The CDR3 region has the DNA TGCGCCAGCAGCGGCACCGGGCTAGAGGGAGATACGCAGTATTTT. Translating gives CASSGTGLEGDTQYF.

This clonotype was observed a few times. The chain is built from TRBV28 and TRBJ1-2; 11 nucleotides match TRBD1. J was trimmed by 3 bases and V by 7 bases; bases with no gene match: 10. Germline CDR1 is MDHEN and CDR2 is SYDVKM. This CDR3 spans 16 amino acids. This CDR3 is CASISNPGQGDYGYTF. In DNA, the CDR3 is TGTGCCAGCATCTCCAACCCGGGACAGGGGGACTATGGCTACACCTTC.

This clonotype occurred many times. The chain is built from TRBV6-5 and TRBJ1-6; D perhaps matches TRBD1 (6 bases). The CDR3 has 15 residues. Trimming cost V 3 bases and J 7 bases, with 13 bases left between them. Germline V gene sequence: CDR1 MNHEY, CDR2 SVGAGI. DNA of the CDR3: TGTGCCAGCAGTTATAGACAGGCGGCCAATTCACCCCTCCACTTT. Amino acid sequence: CASSYRQAANSPLHF.

This chain connects TRBV6-6 to TRBJ2-4; perhaps TRBD1 as D (5 bases). The CDR3 runs to 12 residues. Per the germline V gene, CDR1 is MNHNY and CDR2 is SVGAGI (reference sequence). The ends were cut back, 7 bases at V and 5 bases at J, with 9 bases in the middle. The CDR3 DNA follows: TGTGCCAGCAATTCGACAGAAAACATTCAGTACTTC. Its protein is CASNSTENIQYF.

About this clonotype: A junction end diverges from the germline sequence, so it may reflect a read error. The chain employs TRBV7-6 and TRBJ2-5, with 13 bases lining up with TRBD2. Per germline, CDR1 SGHVS and CDR2 FNYEAQ. This CDR3 contains 16 residues. The CDR3 region is CASSSGLAGTQGTQYF. For the CDR3, the DNA is TGTGCCAGCAGCTCGGGACTAGCGGGAACCCAAGGGACCCAGTACTTC.

This clonotype was seen a few times. The genes are TRBV2 and TRBJ1-2; 7 bases line up with TRBD1. Germline V gene data show CDR1 as SNHLY and CDR2 as FYNNEI. The V segment lost 6 bases and the J segment 7 bases; nucleotides outside the gene matches: 5. The CDR3 covers 12 residues. In nucleotides, the CDR3 is TGTGCCAGCAGGGTGACAGGGAGTGGCTACACCTTC. Its translation: CASRVTGSGYTF.

A few counts support this clonotype. V is TRBV27 and J is TRBJ2-5, with TRBD2 matching over 14 bases. With 0 bases clipped from V and 5 bases from J, the junction kept 5 bases outside the gene matches. The CDR3 runs to 17 residues. Per germline, CDR1 MNHEY and CDR2 SMNVEV (reference sequence). Here the CDR3 reads CASSLSLTSGRVETQYF. As DNA, the CDR3 is TGTGCCAGCAGTTTATCCCTGACTAGCGGGAGGGTTGAGACCCAGTACTTC.

Only one count was recorded for this clonotype. At one end, the junction sequence differs from germline, possibly due to a read error. The chain uses TRBV7-6 and TRBJ2-1; 11 bases are shared with TRBD2. This CDR3 contains 16 residues. Germline V gene data show CDR1 as SGHVS and CDR2 as FNYEAQ. As DNA, the CDR3 is TGTGCCAGCAGCTTAATAGCGGGAGGGTACCACAATGGGCAGTTCTTC. Its protein product is CASSLIAGGYHNGQFF.

This clonotype was picked up a small number of times. The chain is built from TRBV20-1 and TRBJ2-6; D is ambiguous. Germline CDR1 DFQATT, CDR2 SNEGSKA (reference sequence). This CDR3 spans 13 amino acids. The ends were cut back, 5 bases at V and 6 bases at J, with 11 bases in the middle. As DNA, the CDR3 is TGCAGTGCTCCCGCCGAGGTGGCCAACGTCCTGACTTTC. Translation: CSAPAEVANVLTF.

The chain couples TRBV5-1 to TRBJ2-1; D perhaps matches TRBD2 (5 bases). The CDR3 extends over 12 amino acids. Germline CDR1 and CDR2: SGHRS and YFSETQ. Trimming pared 5 bases from V and 7 bases from J, leaving 10 bases between. The CDR3 DNA is TGCGCCAGCAGTAACCCGGGGAATGAGCAGTTCTTC. Its translation is CASSNPGNEQFF.

J is TRBJ2-2 and V is TRBV7-2; D is perhaps TRBD2 (5 bases). The V end lost 1 base, the J end lost 1 base, and 7 bases lay between the germline ends. Germline CDR1 SGHTA, CDR2 FQGNSA. The CDR3 is 15 amino acids. The CDR3 bases are TGTGCCAGCAGCTTAGGACGGGAGAACACCGGGGAGCTGTTTTTT. Translation gives CASSLGRENTGELFF.

This chain joins TRBV5-1 and TRBJ2-7; 7 bases are shared with TRBD2. The length of the CDR3 is 15 residues. With 3 bases clipped from V and 5 bases from J, the junction kept 11 bases outside the gene matches. CDR1 is SGHRS, CDR2 YFSETQ, per germline. CDR3 in amino acids: CASSSLGEGRNEQYF. Written as DNA, the CDR3 is TGCGCCAGCAGCTCCCTAGGGGAGGGCCGGAACGAGCAGTACTTC.

CDR3 in DNA: TGTGCCAGCAGTTTAGGGCAGGGCTCACCCCTCCACTTT. Translated: CASSLGQGSPLHF. The chain uses TRBV12-3 or TRBV12-4 and TRBJ1-6, with a tentative D call TRBD1 (5 bases). The V and J ends lost 1 base and 10 bases respectively, with 8 bases between them. The CDR3 loop spans 13 amino acids.

The chain recombines TRBV11-2 with TRBJ1-5, with 8 bases aligning to TRBD1. V lost 3 bases to trimming and J lost 0 bases; unmatched junction nucleotides: 10. There are 18 residues in the CDR3. The germline V gene has CDR1 SGHAT and CDR2 FQNNGV. The CDR3 coding sequence is TGTGCCAGCAGCTTGGAGAGCAGGGGGCCCTATAGCAATCAGCCCCAGCATTTT. Protein: CASSLESRGPYSNQPQHF.

V gene TRBV12-3 or TRBV12-4 combines with J gene TRBJ2-3; weak D call: TRBD2 (7 bases). The ends were cut back, 3 bases at V and 0 bases at J, with 13 bases in the middle. The CDR3 has 16 amino acids. The CDR3 sequence: CASSLWGGASTDTQYF. DNA of the CDR3: TGTGCCAGCAGTTTGTGGGGGGGGGCCAGCACAGATACGCAGTATTTT.

The chain carries TRBV25-1 and TRBJ2-7, with D perhaps given as TRBD1 or TRBD2 (5 bases each). The germline V and J ends were trimmed by 4 bases and 5 bases, with 9 bases remaining between them. In germline, CDR1 is MGHDK, CDR2 SYGVNS. The CDR3 runs 12 residues. Written as DNA, the CDR3 is TGTGCCAGCAGTGTTTGGGGGAACGAGCAGTACTTC. Amino acid sequence: CASSVWGNEQYF.

The chain carries TRBV6-2 or TRBV6-3 and TRBJ2-5; a possible D gene is TRBD2 (7 bases). With the DNA end fitting TRBJ2-7 better, the J assignment may be wrong. Germline V gene data show CDR1 as MNHEY and CDR2 as SVGEGT. The CDR3 covers 16 residues. The CDR3 bases are TGTGCCAGCCGGGGGGCCTCCCCAAATATCATCTACGAGCAGTACTTC. It is translated as CASRGASPNIIYEQYF.

The V and J genes are TRBV9 and TRBJ2-7; TRBD2 is a possible D gene (6 bases). Germline CDR1 is SGDLS and CDR2 is YYNGEE. The CDR3 is 16 residues long. V lost 0 bases, J lost 0 bases, and 13 bases lay in between. The DNA of the CDR3 is TGTGCCAGCAGCGTAGCTCCGGCGGGGAGCTCCTACGAGCAGTACTTC. This gives the protein CASSVAPAGSSYEQYF.

This clonotype was detected only a few times. The J gene is TRBJ1-1, the V gene TRBV6-6; D call uncertain. The CDR3 is 16 amino acids. Trimming removed 7 bases at V and 10 bases at J, with 28 bases between. Germline CDR1 MNHNY, CDR2 SVGAGI (reference sequence). The CDR3 DNA follows: TGTGCCAGCACCTCCCTGGCCCGGGCCGGCCGGCTTTTAGCTTTCTTT. Translating gives CASTSLARAGRLLAFF.

This clonotype was observed at least ten times. This chain uses TRBV6-2 or TRBV6-3 with TRBJ2-6, with 7 nucleotides matching TRBD1. Trimming took 7 bases from V and 0 from J; bases not matched to a gene: 9. The CDR3 runs to 17 residues. Germline V lookup: CDR1 MNHEY, CDR2 SVGEGT. CDR3 amino acids: CASKVTGFGSGANVLTF. For the CDR3, the DNA is TGTGCCAGCAAGGTGACAGGGTTCGGCTCTGGGGCCAACGTCCTGACTTTC.

This CDR3 is CASSEAGTATSEQYF. In DNA, the CDR3 is TGTGCCAGCAGTGAAGCCGGGACAGCTACATCTGAGCAGTACTTC. This chain links TRBV2 with TRBJ2-7, with TRBD1 identical over 7 bases. The CDR3 is 15 residues long. Germline V gene sequence: CDR1 SNHLY, CDR2 FYNNEI. After removal of 0 bases from V and 7 bases from J, the junction contained 9 bases not matched to a gene. The variable domain in full, with the rest retrieved from reference TRBV2 and TRBJ2-7, is EPEVTQTPSHQVTQMGQEVILRCVPISNHLYFYWYRQILGQKVEFLVSFYNNEISEKSEIFDDQFSVERPDGSNFTLKIRSTKLEDSAMYFCASSEAGTATSEQYFGPGTRLTVT.

The chain recombines TRBV20-1 with TRBJ1-2; D is unclear. The CDR3 sequence is 12 residues long. The germline CDR1 and CDR2 sequences are DFQATT and SNEGSKA (reference sequence). V was cut by 3 bases and J by 8 bases, with 13 bases left in between. The CDR3 sequence: CSARSPTRGYTF. Written as DNA, the CDR3 is TGCAGTGCTAGGTCGCCAACCCGGGGCTACACCTTC.